The rows below give T cell receptor beta chains drawn from one sample of a study of shared clonotypes between healthy human individuals. Clones were read by immunoSEQ multiplex PCR, and TCRdb kept only the in-frame ones, dropping some. The sample holds about 2.2 million clones, approximately 92% seen once. Specimen: naive CD8+ T cells from PBMCs. The receptors shown here come from a man between 18 and 35 years old in good health. Some clones in this sample may be carry-over from other donors' samples. Each CDR3 is given with its conserved first and last residue. D genes are given only for firm matches. The size of a clone is reported for some rows only, either as once, few or many, or as a class for expanded clones.

CDR3nt | CDR3aa | d_gene | v_gene | abundance | j_gene
TGTGCCAGCAGTGGGGGGACTAGCGCGGCCGATGAGCAGTTCTTC | CASSGGTSAADEQFF | TRBD2 | TRBV2 | NA | TRBJ2-1
TGTGCCAGCAGTGGGGGACAGGCCGCGACTATCTACGAGCAGTACTTC | CASSGGQAATIYEQYF | TRBD1 | TRBV25-1 | NA | TRBJ2-7
TGTGCCATCAGTCCTGACAGGGGGCTAGCTAATGAAAAACTGTTTTTT | CAISPDRGLANEKLFF | TRBD1 | TRBV10-3 | NA | TRBJ1-4
TGTGCCAGCCACAGCCAGGGCTTTTGTGATCAGCCCCAGCATTTT | CASHSQGFCDQPQHF | NA | TRBV25-1 | NA | TRBJ1-5
TGTGCCAGCAGCCCCCTGGGCCCAAACACAGATACGCAGTATTTT | CASSPLGPNTDTQYF | NA | TRBV7-6 | NA | TRBJ2-3
TGTGCCAGCAGTCCTCTAGCGGGAGTTGGAGAGACCCAGTACTTC | CASSPLAGVGETQYF | TRBD2 | TRBV28 | once | TRBJ2-5
TGCGCCAGCAGCTTGGGTTGGGCGGGAGAGGAAGAGACCCAGTACTTC | CASSLGWAGEEETQYF | TRBD2 | TRBV5-1 | NA | TRBJ2-5
TGTGCCAGCAGCTGGATGAGCGGGAGCACAGATACGCAGTATTTT | CASSWMSGSTDTQYF | NA | TRBV11-2 | NA | TRBJ2-3
TGTGCCAGCAGTCCCACTAGCGGGCCCCGACTGGGGGGCGAGCAGTACTTC | CASSPTSGPRLGGEQYF | TRBD2 | TRBV27 | NA | TRBJ2-7
TGCGCCAGCAGCCCCGATCGTTGGGGAGAGACCCAGTACTTC | CASSPDRWGETQYF | NA | TRBV4-1 | NA | TRBJ2-5
TGTGCCAGCAGCCCACCCACGACTAGCGGGAGGAACCCTAGGGAGCAGTACTTC | CASSPPTTSGRNPREQYF | TRBD2 | TRBV7-9 | NA | TRBJ2-7
TGTGCCAGCAGCTTAGGGACAGGGGTGGCTCGGCAGCCCCAGCATTTT | CASSLGTGVARQPQHF | TRBD1 | TRBV11-2 | once | TRBJ1-5
TGTGCCAGCAGTTTAGGGGCAGGGGTCATGAACACTGAAGCTTTCTTT | CASSLGAGVMNTEAFF | NA | TRBV27 | NA | TRBJ1-1
TGTGCCAGCAGTTTAGGGGGCGGATCTGGGGCCAACGTCCTGACTTTC | CASSLGGGSGANVLTF | NA | TRBV27 | NA | TRBJ2-6
TGTGCCAGCAGCTTGGGCGTTGGGGAGCAGTTCTTC | CASSLGVGEQFF | NA | TRBV5-6 | NA | TRBJ2-1
TGTGCCAGCAGTGTATACGGCTTTCCCACAGATACGCAGTATTTT | CASSVYGFPTDTQYF | NA | TRBV25-1 | NA | TRBJ2-3
TGTGCCAGCAGTTTCCGGGTCCTAGCGGGGCAAGGGGATACGCAGTATTTT | CASSFRVLAGQGDTQYF | TRBD2 | TRBV28 | NA | TRBJ2-3
TGCGCCAGCAGCCAAGGGACAGGGATGAACACTGAAGCTTTCTTT | CASSQGTGMNTEAFF | TRBD1 | TRBV4-3 | NA | TRBJ1-1
TGTGCCAGCACCTTACCAGGGGGCACTGAAGCTTTCTTT | CASTLPGGTEAFF | TRBD1 | TRBV7-9 | NA | TRBJ1-1
TGTGCCAGCAGTGAAAACGGACGAGGCGAGCAGTACTTC | CASSENGRGEQYF | NA | TRBV6-1 | NA | TRBJ2-7
TGTGCCAGCAGCGTAGGACAGAACTCCTACGAGCAGTACTTC | CASSVGQNSYEQYF | NA | TRBV9 | NA | TRBJ2-7
TGTGCCAGCAGCGTAGACCGGAATGAAAAACTGTTTTTT | CASSVDRNEKLFF | NA | TRBV7-9 | NA | TRBJ1-4
TGTGCCAGCAGCTTAGTCCCGACAGGGGAGAGAAATGGCTACACCTTC | CASSLVPTGERNGYTF | TRBD1 | TRBV7-9 | NA | TRBJ1-2
TGCACCAGCAGCCAAGATCAAAGGGGGCTCGTGAACACTGAAGCTTTCTTT | CTSSQDQRGLVNTEAFF | NA | TRBV1 | NA | TRBJ1-1
TGTGCCAGCAGCACCGGTCGCGGTAGCGGGGTAAGCTCCTACAATGAGCAGTTCTTC | CASSTGRGSGVSSYNEQFF | TRBD2 | TRBV13 | NA | TRBJ2-1
TGCGCCAGCAGCCAAGATGAGACGGGAAGCTCCTACGAGCAGTACTTC | CASSQDETGSSYEQYF | NA | TRBV4-1 | once | TRBJ2-7
TGTGCCAGCAGTCACTGGATAGCAGGTACCTCCTACGAGCAGTACTTC | CASSHWIAGTSYEQYF | NA | TRBV6-5 | NA | TRBJ2-7
TGTGCCAGCAGCCAGTACGGGTGGACTAATGAAAAACTGTTTTTT | CASSQYGWTNEKLFF | NA | TRBV14 | NA | TRBJ1-4
TGTGCCAGCAGCGTCTACCCGGAGGGCTACACCTTC | CASSVYPEGYTF | NA | TRBV7-9 | NA | TRBJ1-2
TGTGCCAGTCGGGAGTCCGGGTACAATGAGCAGTTCTTC | CASRESGYNEQFF | NA | TRBV28 | NA | TRBJ2-1
TGTGCCAGTAGCCAGGGACTAGTTCTGTACGAGCAGTACTTC | CASSQGLVLYEQYF | TRBD2 | TRBV19 | NA | TRBJ2-7
TGTGCCAGCAGGTCCGGGACAGTTAATCAGCCCCAGCATTTT | CASRSGTVNQPQHF | TRBD1 | TRBV6-6 | NA | TRBJ1-5
TGCGCCAGCAGCTTGGCCATCGCGCCAGGGGCCTACGAGCAGTACTTC | CASSLAIAPGAYEQYF | NA | TRBV5-1 | NA | TRBJ2-7
TGTGCCAGCAGCTCGCGGGAGAGCTCCTACAATGAGCAGTTCTTC | CASSSRESSYNEQFF | TRBD2 | TRBV11-3 | NA | TRBJ2-1
TGTGCCAGTGGGGACGGACAGGGGTCCACCGGGGAGCTGTTTTTT | CASGDGQGSTGELFF | TRBD1 | TRBV19 | NA | TRBJ2-2
TGTGCCAGCAGTAGTCGGACTAGCGGGAGGGCCGGGTCAAGGGAGCAGTACTTC | CASSSRTSGRAGSREQYF | TRBD2 | TRBV27 | NA | TRBJ2-7
TGTGCCAGCAGCTCCGGCAAGGGCAGGGGGCGAGTTAGCAATCAGCCCCAGCATTTT | CASSSGKGRGRVSNQPQHF | TRBD1 | TRBV7-9 | NA | TRBJ1-5
TGTGCCAGCAGCGCGGTAGGGGGGGCCTGGCGCCACGAGCAGTACTTC | CASSAVGGAWRHEQYF | NA | TRBV9 | NA | TRBJ2-7
TGTGCCAGCAGTTTAAGGGGAAACACCGGGGAGCTGTTTTTT | CASSLRGNTGELFF | NA | TRBV28 | few | TRBJ2-2
TGTGCCAGCAGCCGGACCTCTCGGGGGATGGGGTACCAAGAGACCCAGTACTTC | CASSRTSRGMGYQETQYF | NA | TRBV7-6 | NA | TRBJ2-5
TGTGCCAGCAGCTTAGCCTCCCTTGGACAGGGGTACCCCTACGAGCAGTACTTC | CASSLASLGQGYPYEQYF | TRBD1 | TRBV11-2 | NA | TRBJ2-7
TGTGCCACCAGCAGAGGGGGGGGGCCCACCTACGAGCAGTACTTC | CATSRGGGPTYEQYF | NA | TRBV15 | NA | TRBJ2-7
TGTGCCAGCAGCTTAGGAATGGCCTACCCCAATGAGCAGTTCTTC | CASSLGMAYPNEQFF | NA | TRBV11-2 | NA | TRBJ2-1
TGTGCCAGCAGCTTAAAAGAGACTGAAGCTTTCTTT | CASSLKETEAFF | NA | TRBV13 | NA | TRBJ1-1
TGTGCCAGCAGCCTGGGACTAGCGGTAATCGATGAGCAGTTCTTC | CASSLGLAVIDEQFF | TRBD2 | TRBV27 | NA | TRBJ2-1
TGCGCCAGCAGCCGGAACATTAAAGAGACCCAGTACTTC | CASSRNIKETQYF | NA | TRBV4-1 | NA | TRBJ2-5
TGCGCCAGCAGGGATTCGGACAGAGCTCACTATGGCTACACCTTC | CASRDSDRAHYGYTF | NA | TRBV5-1 | NA | TRBJ1-2
TGTGCCAGTAGTATAGGCTTGAGCTACGAGCAGTACTTC | CASSIGLSYEQYF | NA | TRBV19 | NA | TRBJ2-7
TGTGCCAGCAGTGAACCGTTTTCCTCCTACAATGAGCAGTTCTTC | CASSEPFSSYNEQFF | NA | TRBV25-1 | NA | TRBJ2-1
TGTGCCACCAGCAGAGTCAGGGGACCGTACGAGCAGTACTTC | CATSRVRGPYEQYF | NA | TRBV15 | few | TRBJ2-7
TGTGCCAGCAGCTTAGTCAGGGGCGGAGAGACCCAGTACTTC | CASSLVRGGETQYF | NA | TRBV11-2 | NA | TRBJ2-5
TGTGCCAGCAGCTTAGTTTCGGTCCAAGAGACCCAGTACTTC | CASSLVSVQETQYF | NA | TRBV7-8 | NA | TRBJ2-5
TGTGCCAGCAGTCCAAAAACCATTTTAGGGGCAGATACGCAGTATTTT | CASSPKTILGADTQYF | NA | TRBV27 | NA | TRBJ2-3
TGTGCCAGCAGCCGGACTAGCGGCTCCTACAATGAGCAGTTCTTC | CASSRTSGSYNEQFF | TRBD2 | TRBV6-5 | NA | TRBJ2-1
TGTGCCAGCAGGTGGACAGGGGGAAGAGGCGAGCAGTACTTC | CASRWTGGRGEQYF | TRBD1 | TRBV28 | NA | TRBJ2-7